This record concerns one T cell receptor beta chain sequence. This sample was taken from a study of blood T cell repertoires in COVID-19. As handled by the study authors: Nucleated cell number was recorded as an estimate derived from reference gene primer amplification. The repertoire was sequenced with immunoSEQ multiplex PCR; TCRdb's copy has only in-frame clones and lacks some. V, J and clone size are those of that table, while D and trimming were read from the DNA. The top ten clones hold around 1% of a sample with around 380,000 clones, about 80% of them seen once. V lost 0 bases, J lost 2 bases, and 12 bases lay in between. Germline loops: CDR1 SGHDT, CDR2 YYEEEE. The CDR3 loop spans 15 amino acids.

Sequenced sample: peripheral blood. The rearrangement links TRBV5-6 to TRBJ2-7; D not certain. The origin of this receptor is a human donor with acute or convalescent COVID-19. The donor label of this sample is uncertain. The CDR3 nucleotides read TGTGCCAGCAGCTTGGTTGGGCAGGCGCCCTACGAGCAGTACTTC. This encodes CASSLVGQAPYEQYF.